These T cell receptor beta chains were read from a single sample in a study of identical twins. TCRdb re-derived calls from the 5' RACE reads in MiXCR, one entry per CDR3 protein. The sample holds 150,000 or so distinct CDR3 sequences; roughly 3.5% are singletons and the top ten take 7% to 10%. Specimen: memory T cells sorted from blood. The receptor set was obtained from a man younger than 35 in good health. The CDR3 runs from the conserved cysteine through the conserved F or W. D genes are given only for firm matches. The size of a clone is reported for some rows only, either as once, few or many, or as a class for expanded clones.

V gene	J gene	D gene	CDR3 length	clone size	CDR3 DNA	CDR3 protein
TRBV6-1	TRBJ1-1	-	15	many	TGTGCCAGCAGGGATATTAGGGCTTCGGGGACTGAAGCTTTCTTT	CASRDIRASGTEAFF
TRBV6-2/TRBV6-3	TRBJ2-2	TRBD1	14	many	TGTGCCAGCACCATACAGGGGTACACCGGGGAGCTGTTTTTT	CASTIQGYTGELFF
TRBV5-1	TRBJ2-2	TRBD2	20	few	TGCGCCAGCAGCCTATTCCGAACCACGGGACTAGCGGACAACACCGGGGAGCTGTTTTTT	CASSLFRTTGLADNTGELFF
TRBV6-2/TRBV6-3	TRBJ2-3	-	11	many	TGTGCCAGCAGCTCCTTCTACCAGCAGTATTTT	CASSSFYQQYF
TRBV20-1	TRBJ2-1	TRBD2	14	many	TGCAGTGCCCTGGGACTAGCGGGACGTAGTGAGCAGTTCTTC	CSALGLAGRSEQFF
TRBV11-3	TRBJ2-1	TRBD2	15	many	TGTGCCAGCAGCTCGACTAGCGGGTTCTACAATGAGCAGTTCTTC	CASSSTSGFYNEQFF
TRBV6-1	TRBJ1-3	-	14	many	TGTGCCGTCCAAAGGAGCTCGGGGGGAAACACCATATATTTT	CAVQRSSGGNTIYF
TRBV6-4	TRBJ2-2	TRBD2	14	many	TGTGCCAGCAGTGCTAGCGGGAGCACCGGGGAGCTGTTTTTT	CASSASGSTGELFF
TRBV28	TRBJ1-4	-	13	few	TGTGCCAGCAGTGGGGGGGCGATCGAAAAACTGTTTTTT	CASSGGAIEKLFF
TRBV19	TRBJ2-7	TRBD2	14	many	TGTGCCAGTATGTGGGCTAGCGGCGCCTACGAGCAGTACTTC	CASMWASGAYEQYF
TRBV9	TRBJ2-3	TRBD2	15	many	TGTGCCAGCAGCGTAGCTCCTAGCGGAACAGATACGCAGTATTTT	CASSVAPSGTDTQYF
TRBV5-1	TRBJ2-2	-	13	many	TGCGCCAGCGGGCGCGGGAACACCGGGGAGCTGTTTTTT	CASGRGNTGELFF
TRBV7-8	TRBJ2-2	-	15	many	TGTGCCAGCAGCTTAGGGGGACTGAACACCGGGGAGCTGTTTTTT	CASSLGGLNTGELFF
TRBV6-2/TRBV6-3	TRBJ2-7	TRBD2	14	many	TGTGCCAGCAGTTACGGGACTAGCTCCTACGAGCAGTACTTC	CASSYGTSSYEQYF
TRBV20-1	TRBJ2-1	TRBD2	15	many	TGCAGTGTACCTCTCGGGAGCGGGAGGGCCGGTGAGCAGTTCTTC	CSVPLGSGRAGEQFF
TRBV6-1	TRBJ2-7	TRBD2	15	many	TGTGCCAGCAGTCCGCTGAGCGGGGGGCCCTACGAGCAGTACTTC	CASSPLSGGPYEQYF
TRBV3-1	TRBJ2-2	-	16	many	TGTGCCAGCAGCCAAGAGCGATGGAGCTCTACCGGGGAGCTGTTTTTT	CASSQERWSSTGELFF
TRBV15	TRBJ2-1	-	14	many	TGTGCCACCAGCAGAGATGGGGGCAACAATGAGCAGTTCTTC	CATSRDGGNNEQFF
TRBV5-6	TRBJ2-4	TRBD2	20	many	TGTGCCAGCAGCTCTAGGAGAGGGTTTAGCGGGAGCGTGGCCAAAAACATTCAGTACTTC	CASSSRRGFSGSVAKNIQYF
TRBV25-1	TRBJ1-5	-	16	many	TGTGCCAGCACCAGGGAGGGAGGGAATAGCAATCAGCCCCAGCATTTT	CASTREGGNSNQPQHF
TRBV7-3	TRBJ1-3	-	13	many	TGTGCCAGCAGCCTTGACATGGGAAACACCATATATTTT	CASSLDMGNTIYF
TRBV7-2	TRBJ2-7	-	12	-	TGTGCCAGCAGCGCCAGCCGTTACGAGCAGTACTTC	CASSASRYEQYF
TRBV3-1	TRBJ2-2	-	15	many	TGTGCCAGCAGCCAAGATGCAGGGAACACCGGGGAGCTGTTTTTT	CASSQDAGNTGELFF
TRBV27	TRBJ2-5	-	13	-	TGTGCCAGCAGAGTAGGAGGGGAAGAGACCCAGTACTTC	CASRVGGEETQYF
TRBV19	TRBJ2-1	-	16	-	TGTGCCAGTAGTATCTCAATCATCACTAGAGACAATGAGCAGTTCTTC	CASSISIITRDNEQFF
TRBV7-9	TRBJ1-4	-	11	few	TGTGCCAGCAGCTCCGAGACGGTTCTGTTTTTT	CASSSETVLFF
TRBV7-9	TRBJ1-1	-	13	-	TGTGCCAGCAGCGCGGACGCCCTCACTGAAGCTTTCTTT	CASSADALTEAFF
TRBV5-6	TRBJ2-2	-	16	many	TGTGCCAGCAGCTTGGTGGTCGGGGCGAACACCGGGGAGCTGTTTTTT	CASSLVVGANTGELFF
TRBV20-1	TRBJ2-1	-	14	-	TGCAGTGCTAGTAGCGCGGGAAGGTACAATGAGCAGTTCTTC	CSASSAGRYNEQFF
TRBV5-1	TRBJ1-2	-	12	many	TGCGCCAGCAGACAGACAGATTATGGCTACACCTTC	CASRQTDYGYTF
TRBV25-1	TRBJ1-2	-	13	few	TGTGCCGCCCAAAACGATGGGTACTATGGCTACACCTTC	CAAQNDGYYGYTF
TRBV12-3/TRBV12-4	TRBJ2-1	-	16	many	TGTGCCAGCAGTGCCTATAGGTTGAGCTCCTACAATGAGCAGTTCTTC	CASSAYRLSSYNEQFF
TRBV18	TRBJ2-7	-	12	few	TGTGCCAGCTCTCAAGACAGGCGCGAGCAGTACTTC	CASSQDRREQYF
TRBV7-2	TRBJ1-1	-	14	-	TGTGCCAGCAGCGTGGGACCGATGAACACTGAAGCTTTCTTT	CASSVGPMNTEAFF
TRBV6-4	TRBJ2-3	-	13	few	TGTGCCAGCAGTTGGTCTTCGGGAGAAACGCAGTATTTT	CASSWSSGETQYF
TRBV29-1	TRBJ2-1	TRBD2	12	many	TGCAGCGGGCGAGCGGGAGTCGATGAGCAGTTCTTC	CSGRAGVDEQFF
TRBV5-1	TRBJ2-1	-	13	many	TGCGCCAGCAGCTTGAGACGGAACAATGAGCAGTTCTTC	CASSLRRNNEQFF
TRBV10-2	TRBJ2-7	-	11	few	TGCGCCAGCAGTGGAGTACACGAGCAGTACTTC	CASSGVHEQYF